This T cell receptor (beta chain) was retrieved from a study of blood T cells in healthy people across ages. The overall study: T cells yielded about one barcoded beta molecule per two cells through template switching.

The use of a sample-barcoded 5' primer and a J-beta primer mix characterized a second PCR of about 6 to 12 cycles. TCRdb reprocessed the 5' RACE reads with MiXCR, giving one entry per CDR3 protein. Found here are over a million distinct CDR3 sequences, around 39% of them singletons; the top ten hold roughly 8.2%. This clonotype turned up a few times. Looked up from germline, CDR1 is MNHEY and CDR2 is SVGAGI. The length of the CDR3 is 16 residues. V was shortened by 7 bases and J by 5 bases, with 24 bases between the two germline ends. Staff drew roughly 10 milliliters of peripheral blood from each donor. Samples each had at least 6 micrograms of total RNA extracted.

This rearrangement joins TRBV6-5 to TRBJ2-7; no firm D call. The clonotype was recovered from a young woman in good health. Sequencing was performed on blood. The CDR3 nucleotides are TGTGCCAGCAAGACCCGGGCTGCACCCAACTTCGACGAGCAGTACTTC. Protein: CASKTRAAPNFDEQYF.